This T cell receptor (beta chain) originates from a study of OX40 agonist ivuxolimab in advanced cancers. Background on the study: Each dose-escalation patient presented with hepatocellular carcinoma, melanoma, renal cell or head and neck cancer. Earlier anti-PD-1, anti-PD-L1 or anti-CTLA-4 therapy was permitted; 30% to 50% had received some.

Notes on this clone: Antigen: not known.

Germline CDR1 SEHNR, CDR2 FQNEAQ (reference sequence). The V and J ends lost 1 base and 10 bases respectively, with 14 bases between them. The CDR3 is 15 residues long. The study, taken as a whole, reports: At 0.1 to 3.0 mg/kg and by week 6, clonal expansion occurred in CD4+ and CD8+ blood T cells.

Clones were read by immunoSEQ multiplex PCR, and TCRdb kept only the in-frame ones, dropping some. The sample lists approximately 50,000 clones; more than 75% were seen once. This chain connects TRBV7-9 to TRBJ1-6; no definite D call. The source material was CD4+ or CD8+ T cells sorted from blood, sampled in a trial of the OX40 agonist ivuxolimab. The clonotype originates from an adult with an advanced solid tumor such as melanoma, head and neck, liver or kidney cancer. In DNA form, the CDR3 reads TGTGCCAGCAGCTTAGGGACCCTGGAGCGGTCACCCCTCCACTTT. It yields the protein CASSLGTLERSPLHF. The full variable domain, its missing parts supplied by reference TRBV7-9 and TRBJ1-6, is DTGVSQNPRHKITKRGQNVTFRCDPISEHNRLYWYRQTLGQGPEFLTYFQNEAQLEKSRLLSDRFSAERPKGSFSTLEIQRTEQGDSAMYLCASSLGTLERSPLHFGNGTRLTVT.